These 15 T cell receptor beta chains originate from one sample sequenced in a study of siplizumab effects on memory and regulatory T cells. Only in-frame clones appear in the TCRdb table, and some are missing; sequencing was by immunoSEQ multiplex PCR. The sample includes about 100,000 clones, about 93% seen only once; the top ten take about 0.62%. The sample comprised Tregs sorted from blood. These receptors came from a human donor in good health.

V is TRBV6-1 and J is TRBJ1-4; 8 positions match TRBD1. Per the germline V gene, CDR1 is MNHNS and CDR2 is SASEGT. V shed 6 bases and J 2 bases; nucleotides not matched to a gene: 5. The CDR3 contains 15 residues. The CDR3 spells CASRPTGGTNEKLFF. In DNA form, the CDR3 reads TGTGCCAGCAGGCCCACAGGGGGGACTAATGAAAAACTGTTTTTT.

The chain recombines TRBV5-6 with TRBJ1-6; D ambiguous. Trimming pared 0 bases from V and 10 bases from J, leaving 14 bases between. Germline-derived CDR1 and CDR2 are SGHDT and YYEEEE. CDR3 length equals 15 residues. CDR3 in amino acids: CASSLGVLSGSPLHF. CDR3 bases: TGTGCCAGCAGCTTGGGAGTCCTTAGTGGCTCACCCCTCCACTTT.

The V gene is TRBV6-6, the J gene TRBJ1-5, with 7 bases aligning to TRBD1. The CDR3 runs 13 residues. V lost 7 bases to trimming and J lost 2 bases; unmatched junction nucleotides: 2. Germline loops: CDR1 MNHNY, CDR2 SVGAGI (reference sequence). The CDR3 bases are TGTGCCAGCACTACAGGGGGCAATCAGCCCCAGCATTTT. Its protein product is CASTTGGNQPQHF.

The chain carries TRBV30 and TRBJ1-3, with D unresolved. From germline, CDR1 is GTSNPN and CDR2 SVGIG (reference sequence). The CDR3 spans 13 residues. V shed 3 bases and J shed 0 bases, with 6 bases lying between them. CDR3 DNA: TGTGCCTGGAGGATCTTCTCTGGAAACACCATATATTTT. Protein sequence: CAWRIFSGNTIYF.

This clone is a singleton in its sample. The gene calls are TRBV9 and TRBJ2-2, with D unresolved. Trimming took 0 bases from V and 4 from J, leaving 7 bases between them. This CDR3 has 14 amino acids. Germline V gene data show CDR1 as SGDLS and CDR2 as YYNGEE. This chain's CDR3 is CASSVGPSTGELFF. In nucleotides, the CDR3 is TGTGCCAGCAGCGTAGGTCCCTCCACCGGGGAGCTGTTTTTT.

This clone was seen once. CDR3 DNA sequence: TGTGCCAGCTCACCGGACAGGGATGGCAATCAGCCCCAGCATTTT. This encodes CASSPDRDGNQPQHF. The rearrangement links TRBV18 to TRBJ1-5; 8 positions match TRBD1. V shed 3 bases, J shed 2 bases, and the junction held 3 bases outside the gene matches. The CDR3 loop spans 15 amino acids. In germline, CDR1 is KGHSH, CDR2 LQKENI.

The chain has TRBV14 and TRBJ1-3, with D unresolved. V lost 4 bases to trimming and J lost 8 bases, with 9 bases between them. The CDR3 consists of 12 residues. Germline loops: CDR1 SGHDN, CDR2 FVKESK. CDR3 sequence (DNA): TGTGCCAGCAGCCTGACAATCCACACCATATATTTT. This sequence encodes CASSLTIHTIYF.

The chain links TRBV11-3 to TRBJ2-7; possibly TRBD1 or TRBD2 for D (5 bases each). Trimming took 2 bases from V and 6 from J, leaving 17 bases between them. The V gene's germline CDR1 is SGHNT and CDR2 YENEEA. CDR3 length: 15 amino acids. The CDR3 DNA sequence: TGTGCCAGCAGCTTAAGAGGGGCAGTAGAGTTCGAGCAGTACTTC. Its translation is CASSLRGAVEFEQYF.

The chain is built from TRBV6-5 and TRBJ2-7; D may be TRBD2 (6 bases). The CDR3 totals 11 residues. The V gene's germline CDR1 is MNHEY and CDR2 SVGAGI. Trimming took 11 bases from V and 2 from J, leaving 10 bases between them. CDR3 protein: CAVRGTYEQYF. The CDR3 nucleotides read TGTGCCGTACGCGGGACCTACGAGCAGTACTTC.

This clone occurred a few times. The J gene is TRBJ2-1, the V gene TRBV10-3, with TRBD2 matching 9 bases. Germline V gene sequence: CDR1 ENHRY, CDR2 SYGVKD. The V and J ends lost 5 bases and 10 bases, in that order; junction bases with no gene match: 9. There are 14 residues in the CDR3. The DNA for the CDR3 is TGTGCCATCAGTATTAGCGGGGGACCCCAAGAGCAGTTCTTC. This codes for CAISISGGPQEQFF.

The genes are TRBV7-6 and TRBJ2-7; TRBD2 matches at 7 bases. Germline CDR1 and CDR2: SGHVS and FNYEAQ. The J segment lost 6 bases and the V segment lost 5 bases, leaving 10 bases of the junction unmatched. This CDR3 has 14 residues. The CDR3 protein is CASSAKGGRTEQYF. The CDR3 DNA follows: TGTGCCAGCAGCGCCAAGGGAGGGAGGACCGAGCAGTACTTC.

The V call is TRBV27, the J call TRBJ1-1, with TRBD1 identical over 7 bases. V gave up 8 bases and J gave up 3 bases; unmatched junction bases: 9. Germline CDR1 is MNHEY and CDR2 is SMNVEV (reference sequence). This CDR3 is built from 14 residues. The CDR3 loop reads CASRDSRTYTEAFF. The CDR3, as DNA: TGTGCCAGCCGGGACAGTCGGACGTACACTGAAGCTTTCTTT.

The V call is TRBV30, the J call TRBJ1-5; D gene unclear. CDR3 length: 15 amino acids. From germline, CDR1 is GTSNPN and CDR2 SVGIG (reference sequence). V was clipped by 0 bases and J by 7 bases, with 16 bases between them. The CDR3 bases are TGTGCCTGGAGTGTAAGTGCTTTTGGAAGGCAGCCCCAGCATTTT. Protein: CAWSVSAFGRQPQHF.

Only a few counts were recorded for this clone. The V and J genes are TRBV21-1 and TRBJ1-3. TRBV21-1 is tagged as a pseudogene. This CDR3 region has 15 residues. In DNA form, the CDR3 reads TGTGCCAGCAGCAAAGGGACGGTCTGTGGAAACACCATATATTTT. Amino acids: CASSKGTVCGNTIYF.

The chain carries TRBV6-6 and TRBJ2-7; no definite D call. V was clipped by 6 bases and J by 3 bases, with 9 bases between them. CDR3 length: 12 residues. The V gene's germline CDR1 is MNHNY and CDR2 SVGAGI (reference sequence). The CDR3 DNA reads as TGTGCCAGCAGCCTTTCCTTCTACGAGCAGTACTTC. Encoded protein: CASSLSFYEQYF.